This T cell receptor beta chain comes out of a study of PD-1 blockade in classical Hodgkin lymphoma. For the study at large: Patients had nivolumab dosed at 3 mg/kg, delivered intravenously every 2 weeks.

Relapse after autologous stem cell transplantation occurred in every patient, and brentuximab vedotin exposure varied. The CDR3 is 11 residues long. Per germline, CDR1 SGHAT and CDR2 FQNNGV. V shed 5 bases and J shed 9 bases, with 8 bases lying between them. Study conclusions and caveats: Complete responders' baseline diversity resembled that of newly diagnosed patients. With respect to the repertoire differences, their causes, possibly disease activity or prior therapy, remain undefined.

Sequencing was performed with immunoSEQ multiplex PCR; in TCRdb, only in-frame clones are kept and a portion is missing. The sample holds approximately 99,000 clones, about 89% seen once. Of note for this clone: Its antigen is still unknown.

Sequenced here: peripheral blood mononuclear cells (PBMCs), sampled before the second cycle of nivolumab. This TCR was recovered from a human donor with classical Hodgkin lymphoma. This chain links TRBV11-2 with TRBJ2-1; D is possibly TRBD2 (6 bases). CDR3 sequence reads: CASSLAPEQFF. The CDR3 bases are TGTGCCAGCAGCCTAGCGCCTGAGCAGTTCTTC.